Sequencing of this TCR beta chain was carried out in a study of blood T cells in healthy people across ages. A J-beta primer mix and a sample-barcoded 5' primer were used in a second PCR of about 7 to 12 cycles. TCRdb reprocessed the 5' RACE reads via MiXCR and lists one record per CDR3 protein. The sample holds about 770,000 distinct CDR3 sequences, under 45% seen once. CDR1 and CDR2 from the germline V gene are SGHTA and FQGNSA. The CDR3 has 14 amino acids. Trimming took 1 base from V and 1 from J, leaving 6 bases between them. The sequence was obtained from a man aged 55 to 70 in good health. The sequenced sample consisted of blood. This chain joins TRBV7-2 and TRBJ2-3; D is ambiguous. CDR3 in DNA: TGTGCCAGCAGCTTAGTTATGGGCACAGATACGCAGTATTTT. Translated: CASSLVMGTDTQYF. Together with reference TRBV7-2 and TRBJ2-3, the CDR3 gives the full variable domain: GAGVSQSPSNKVTEKGKDVELRCDPISGHTALYWYRQSLGQGLEFLIYFQGNSAPDKSGLPSDRFSAERTGGSVSTLTIQRTQQEDSAVYLCASSLVMGTDTQYFGPGTRLTVL.